The rows below give T cell receptor beta chains drawn from one sample of a study of early T cells in non-severe SARS-CoV-2 infection. TCRdb itself ran the 5' RACE reads through MiXCR, one entry per CDR3 protein. The sample records 59,000 or so distinct CDR3 sequences, roughly an eighth being singletons. Material: whole blood, obtained at baseline. These receptor sequences come from an adult who was a healthcare worker with PCR-confirmed SARS-CoV-2 infection or an uninfected control (not recorded which). CDR3s include the opening cysteine and the closing phenylalanine or tryptophan. The order of the fields is J gene, V gene, clone size, D gene, CDR3 DNA, CDR3 protein. A D gene is named only where the DNA matches it firmly. Not all rows give a size; the values are once, few, many and, for expanded clones, a class.

>TRBJ2-1|TRBV6-1|NA|TRBD2
TGTGCCAGCAGTCCCCGGGCTAGCGGCGGAACAACCAATGAGCAGTTCTTC
CASSPRASGGTTNEQFF
>TRBJ2-2|TRBV27|many|NA
TGTGCCAGCAGTCTTATATGGGATAATAGAGGGGTCGGCGGGGAGCTGTTTTTT
CASSLIWDNRGVGGELFF
>TRBJ2-7|TRBV12-3/TRBV12-4|many|TRBD1
TGTGCCAGCAGTTTAGGGGGACAGGCTCCCCTTAGGCAGTACTTC
CASSLGGQAPLRQYF
>TRBJ1-1|TRBV27|NA|NA
TGTGCCAGCAGTTTCGATGGGAGCACTGAAGCTTTCTTT
CASSFDGSTEAFF
>TRBJ2-7|TRBV7-9|NA|NA
TGTGCCAGCAGCTCTACTTCGGACACCCTCGAGCAGTACTTC
CASSSTSDTLEQYF
>TRBJ2-3|TRBV19|few|TRBD1
TGTGCCAGTAGTCAACCGGGACAGGGGCCCACAGATACGCAGTATTTT
CASSQPGQGPTDTQYF
>TRBJ1-1|TRBV7-9|few|NA
TGTGCCAGCAGCTTAGATATAGGGTTTGGCACTGAAGCTTTCTTT
CASSLDIGFGTEAFF
>TRBJ2-1|TRBV5-1|few|TRBD2
TGCGCCAGCAGCTCGCACGGGACCGGGACTAGCGGGAGTTATGGGGGCAATGAGCAGTTCTTC
CASSSHGTGTSGSYGGNEQFF
>TRBJ1-1|TRBV29-1|few|NA
TGCAGCGTTGAAGAGAACACTGAAGCTTTCTTT
CSVEENTEAFF
>TRBJ2-2|TRBV3-1|few|TRBD2
TGTGCCAGCAGCCAAGTTCTAGGGAGACTAGCGGGAGATGTCGGGGAGCTGTTTTTT
CASSQVLGRLAGDVGELFF
>TRBJ2-1|TRBV28|few|NA
TGTGCCAGCAGCTTGCCGACAGTGAATGAGCAGTTCTTC
CASSLPTVNEQFF
>TRBJ1-2|TRBV11-2|few|NA
TGTGCCAGCAGCTTAGAAAGGCAGACTTATGGCTACACCTTC
CASSLERQTYGYTF
>TRBJ2-3|TRBV11-2|NA|TRBD2
TGTGCCAGCAGCTCTAGCCCGGGACTAGCGGGTTATCCGACAGATACGCAGTATTTT
CASSSSPGLAGYPTDTQYF
>TRBJ1-2|TRBV12-3/TRBV12-4|NA|NA
TGTGCCAGCAGTCCCGGGGCTGCCTCTCAGGGGAACTATGGCTACACCTTC
CASSPGAASQGNYGYTF
>TRBJ2-2|TRBV12-3/TRBV12-4|few|NA
TGTGCCAGCAGCTCCCGCCGACGGTGGAACACCGGGGAGCTGTTTTTT
CASSSRRRWNTGELFF
>TRBJ2-3|TRBV7-2|NA|TRBD2
TGTGCCAGCAGCTTAGCACAGCGGGGAGATACGCAGTATTTT
CASSLAQRGDTQYF
>TRBJ2-1|TRBV20-1|many|TRBD2
TGCAGTGCTAGAGTATCGCCTAGCGGGGACAATGAGCAGTTCTTC
CSARVSPSGDNEQFF
>TRBJ2-1|TRBV11-2|few|TRBD2
TGTGCCAGCATTTTGCGGGGGGAAAACAATGAGCAGTTCTTC
CASILRGENNEQFF
>TRBJ2-7|TRBV19|few|NA
TGTGCCAGTAGTATTTCTGGGAGAAGCTACGAGCAGTACTTC
CASSISGRSYEQYF
>TRBJ1-5|TRBV20-1|NA|TRBD1
TGCAGTGCTCGACAGGGGGGCGATCAGCCCCAGCATTTT
CSARQGGDQPQHF
>TRBJ1-2|TRBV7-9|NA|TRBD1
TGTGCCAGCAGCGTTCCGAGCCCCGGGACAGCCTATGGCTACACCTTC
CASSVPSPGTAYGYTF
>TRBJ2-5|TRBV28|many|NA
TGTGCCAGCAGCTCAACTGGACTACCCCAAGAGACCCAGTACTTC
CASSSTGLPQETQYF
>TRBJ2-1|TRBV6-5|few|TRBD2
TGTGCCAGCAGTCGACTAGCGGGGGGTATCAATGAGCAGTTCTTC
CASSRLAGGINEQFF
>TRBJ1-1|TRBV7-2|NA|NA
TGTGCCAGCAGCTTAAAAACAGGGTCTTCATCACGCGCTTTCTTT
CASSLKTGSSSRAFF
>TRBJ1-2|TRBV29-1|few|NA
TGCAGCGTTGAAGAACAGGGCTATGGCTACACCTTC
CSVEEQGYGYTF
>TRBJ2-7|TRBV25-1|few|NA
TGTGCCAGCAGTGAATCTCTCCGCTACGAGCAGTACTTC
CASSESLRYEQYF
>TRBJ2-7|TRBV27|few|NA
TGTGCCAGCAGTTTGGCCGGACAGTACTACGAGCAGTACTTC
CASSLAGQYYEQYF
>TRBJ2-4|TRBV20-1|many|NA
TGCAGTGCTAGAGCTGGGGTTCGGGGCAAAAACATTCAGTACTTC
CSARAGVRGKNIQYF
>TRBJ2-1|TRBV12-3/TRBV12-4|many|NA
TGTGCCAGCAGCCGCAGGGATGAGCAGTTCTTC
CASSRRDEQFF
>TRBJ2-7|TRBV20-1|NA|TRBD1
TGCAGTGCTCCAGGACAGGGTCTTGACGAGCAGTACTTC
CSAPGQGLDEQYF
>TRBJ1-1|TRBV5-1|NA|NA
TGCGCCAGCAGCTTACCCCCCGGGACTGAAGCTTTCTTT
CASSLPPGTEAFF
>TRBJ1-1|TRBV29-1|NA|NA
TGCAGCGTTGAAGGGGGGCGGGAAGCTGAAGCTTTCTTT
CSVEGGREAEAFF
>TRBJ1-3|TRBV9|few|TRBD1
TGTGCCAGCAGCGTAGGAGGGGGCGTTGGAAACACCATATATTTT
CASSVGGGVGNTIYF
>TRBJ2-7|TRBV28|few|TRBD1
TGTGCCAGCAGTCCCGGACAGGGGGGATCCTACGAGCAGTACTTC
CASSPGQGGSYEQYF
>TRBJ1-1|TRBV11-2|NA|NA
TGTGCCAGCAGCGAACAGCCTCCAATTGAAGCTTTCTTT
CASSEQPPIEAFF
>TRBJ1-2|TRBV20-1|few|TRBD1
TGCAGTGCTAGCAGGGGGTATAGGAGCTACACCTTC
CSASRGYRSYTF
>TRBJ1-4|TRBV7-9|NA|NA
TGTGCCAGCAGCCAAGCCAGCCTTAGTCTACCTAATGAAAAACTGTTTTTT
CASSQASLSLPNEKLFF
>TRBJ2-7|TRBV11-2|medium-sized|NA
TGTGCCAGCAGCTTAGATATAGGTACCTACGAGCAGTACTTC
CASSLDIGTYEQYF
>TRBJ1-4|TRBV14|NA|TRBD1
TGTGCCAGCAGCCCTGGGACAGCATCTAATGAAAAACTGTTTTTT
CASSPGTASNEKLFF
>TRBJ1-2|TRBV6-1|NA|TRBD1
TGTGCCAGCAGACAGGGGAACTATGGCTACACCTTC
CASRQGNYGYTF
>TRBJ2-2|TRBV11-2|many|NA
TGTGCCAGCAGCGTAGACTTCCACACCGGGGAGCTGTTTTTT
CASSVDFHTGELFF